These 9 T cell receptor beta chains came from one sample sequenced in a study of response to subunit inactivated influenza vaccine (dated by TCRdb to the late 2010s). Libraries were built with RT-PCR. For sequencing, an Illumina HiSeq 2500 was employed. TCRdb itself trimmed the public reads at Q25 with fastp, ran MiXCR and retained productive beta chains. Under each unique CDR3 protein, matching rows form one entry showing the most common genes and DNA. Across this sample there are roughly 700,000 distinct CDR3 sequences, with approximately 15% seen only once. The ten largest clones take up approximately 10% of the sample. Material: PBMCs from blood, obtained 11 to 12 days after vaccination. These TCRs come from a man aged 50-59 years who received an inactivated influenza vaccine. Donor details come from another sample of the same person, matched by shared clones.

The V call is TRBV10-3, the J call TRBJ2-7, with D perhaps matching TRBD2 (7 bases). The CDR3 loop spans 14 amino acids. Trimming stripped 3 bases from V and 4 bases from J, with 13 bases between. Germline V gene lookup returns CDR1 ENHRY and CDR2 SYGVKD. CDR3 sequence (DNA): TGTGCCATCAGTGAAGCGGGACACTCTTACGAGCAGTACTTC. It yields the protein CAISEAGHSYEQYF.

This clonotype was seen only a few times. This rearrangement joins TRBV5-6 to TRBJ2-3; TRBD2 aligns across 13 bases. Germline V gene data show CDR1 as SGHDT and CDR2 as YYEEEE. With V trimmed by 0 bases and J by 8 bases, 6 bases remained unmatched. The CDR3 length is 16 residues. The CDR3 region has the DNA TGTGCCAGCAGCTTGGGGACTAGCGGGAGTTATGGTACGCAGTATTTT. Encoded protein: CASSLGTSGSYGTQYF.

The gene calls are TRBV20-1 and TRBJ1-1; D uncertain. CDR1 DFQATT and CDR2 SNEGSKA come from the germline V gene (reference sequence). CDR3 length equals 12 residues. V was shortened by 3 bases and J by 5 bases, with 10 bases between the two germline ends. The CDR3, as DNA: TGCAGTGCTAGTGCGGGAAAGACTGAAGCTTTCTTT. It codes for CSASAGKTEAFF.

This chain connects TRBV7-2 to TRBJ2-5; perhaps TRBD2 as D (7 bases). CDR3 length: 15 residues. From germline, CDR1 is SGHTA and CDR2 FQGNSA. The germline V and J ends were trimmed by 3 bases and 5 bases, with 16 bases remaining between them. CDR3 in amino acids: CASSFTGGPGETQYF. CDR3 bases: TGTGCCAGCAGCTTTACCGGGGGGCCAGGGGAGACCCAGTACTTC.

With respect to this clonotype: The conserved phenylalanine or tryptophan is not found at the CDR3 terminus, so this likely reflects a read error. The DNA is left out, because the CDR3 cannot be placed on it with certainty; the CDR3 is given as TCRdb lists it. CDR3 in amino acids: CASSPTSGSLFL. The chain has TRBV12-3 or TRBV12-4 and TRBJ2-1; no DNA check was done on the table's D call, TRBD2. The CDR3 adds up to 12 amino acids, both ends counted.

This clonotype was seen only a few times. V usage is TRBV3-1 and J usage is TRBJ2-2; maybe TRBD2 (5 bases). Between the trimmed V and J ends, which lost 1 base and 1 base, there was a span of 10 bases. The CDR3 is 16 residues long. In germline, CDR1 is LGHDT, CDR2 YNNKEL (reference sequence). CDR3 sequence (DNA): TGTGCCAGCAGCCAAGTTTCCGGGGTGAACACCGGGGAGCTGTTTTTT. Translating gives CASSQVSGVNTGELFF.

This chain links TRBV20-1 with TRBJ2-1; 11 bases map to TRBD2. V lost 6 bases, J lost 3 bases, and 13 bases stayed unmatched. CDR1 is DFQATT, CDR2 SNEGSKA, per germline (reference sequence). This CDR3 is built from 17 residues. Written as DNA, the CDR3 is TGCAGTGCAACCTTCCTTAGCGGGAGGGGTGACTACAATGAGCAGTTCTTC. This translates into CSATFLSGRGDYNEQFF.

This clonotype was detected a few times. The chain uses TRBV7-9 and TRBJ2-1; D uncertain. V dropped 1 base and J dropped 8 bases, with 12 bases sitting between them. The CDR3 length is 14 residues. CDR1 is SEHNR and CDR2 is FQNEAQ in the germline V gene (reference sequence). The CDR3: CASSLGSLGDEQFF. In nucleotides, the CDR3 is TGTGCCAGCAGCTTAGGCTCGCTGGGCGATGAGCAGTTCTTC.

The chain carries TRBV5-1 and TRBJ2-3, with D maybe TRBD2 (5 bases). The V end was cut by 0 bases, the J end by 2 bases, with 10 bases between. Germline V gene lookup returns CDR1 SGHRS and CDR2 YFSETQ. There are 15 residues in the CDR3. The CDR3 here is CASSLDPGITDTQYF. DNA of the CDR3: TGCGCCAGCAGCTTGGATCCCGGGATCACAGATACGCAGTATTTT.